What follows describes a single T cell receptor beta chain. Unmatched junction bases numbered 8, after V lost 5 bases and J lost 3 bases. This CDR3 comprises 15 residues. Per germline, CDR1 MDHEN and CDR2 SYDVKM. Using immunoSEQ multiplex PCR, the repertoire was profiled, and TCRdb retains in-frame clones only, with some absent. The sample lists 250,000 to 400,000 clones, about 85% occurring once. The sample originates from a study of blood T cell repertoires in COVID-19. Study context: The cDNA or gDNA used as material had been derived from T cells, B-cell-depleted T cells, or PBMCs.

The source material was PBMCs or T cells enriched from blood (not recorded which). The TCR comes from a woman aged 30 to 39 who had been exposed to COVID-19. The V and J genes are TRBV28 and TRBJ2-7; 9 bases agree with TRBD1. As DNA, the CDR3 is TGTGCCAGCAGTCCCATGGGGACAGGGAACTACGAGCAGTACTTC. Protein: CASSPMGTGNYEQYF.